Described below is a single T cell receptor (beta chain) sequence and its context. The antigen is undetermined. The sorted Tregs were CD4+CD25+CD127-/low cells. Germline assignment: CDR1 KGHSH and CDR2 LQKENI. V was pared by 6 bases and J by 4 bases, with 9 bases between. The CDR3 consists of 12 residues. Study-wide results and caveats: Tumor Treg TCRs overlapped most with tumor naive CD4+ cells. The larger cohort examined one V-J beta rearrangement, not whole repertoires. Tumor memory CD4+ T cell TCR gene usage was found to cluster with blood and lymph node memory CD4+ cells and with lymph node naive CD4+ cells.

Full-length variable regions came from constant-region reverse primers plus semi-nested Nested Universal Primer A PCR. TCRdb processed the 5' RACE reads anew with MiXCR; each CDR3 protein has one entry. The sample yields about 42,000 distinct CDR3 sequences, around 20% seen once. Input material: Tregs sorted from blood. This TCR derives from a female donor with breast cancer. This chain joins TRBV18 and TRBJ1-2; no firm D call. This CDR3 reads CASSRVGYGYTF. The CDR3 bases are TGTGCCAGCTCGAGGGTCGGCTATGGCTACACCTTC.